These 25 T cell receptor beta chains share one sample of origin, sequenced in a study of cytomegalovirus exposure and HLA in healthy donors. This PCR relied on a set of 60 Vbeta primers and 13 Jbeta primers. This table comes from immunoSEQ multiplex PCR, and its TCRdb copy is limited to in-frame clones, with some not included. There are roughly 100,000 clones in the sample; more than 70% occur only once, and around a fifth lies in the top ten. Source material: PBMCs. The receptors shown here come from a woman aged 60-75 years in good health and CMV-seropositive.

The chain joins TRBV30 to TRBJ2-7; D may be TRBD2 (7 bases). The CDR3 covers 15 residues. V shed 1 base and J shed 1 base, with 14 bases lying between them. Germline-derived CDR1 and CDR2 are GTSNPN and SVGIG (reference sequence). CDR3 DNA: TGTGCCTGGAGTGGGGAGGGGGGAAATTCCTACGAGCAGTACTTC. This translates into CAWSGEGGNSYEQYF.

The chain couples TRBV28 to TRBJ1-3, with D perhaps TRBD1 (5 bases). The length of the CDR3 is 14 residues. The V end was cut by 6 bases, the J end by 0 bases, with 9 bases between. CDR1 and CDR2 (germline): MDHEN, SYDVKM. CDR3 in amino acids: CASRTTASGNTIYF. The CDR3 nucleotides are TGTGCCAGCAGGACGACAGCCTCTGGAAACACCATATATTTT.

V gene TRBV7-9 combines with J gene TRBJ2-5, with D possibly TRBD2 on 6 matching bases. The ends were cut back, 3 bases at V and 3 bases at J, with 11 bases in the middle. This CDR3 region has 14 residues. Germline V CDR1 and CDR2: SEHNR, FQNEAQ (reference sequence). The CDR3, as DNA: TGTGCCAGCAGCTTGCTGGCGGGGAAAGAGACCCAGTACTTC. This codes for CASSLLAGKETQYF.

The chain uses TRBV4-1 and TRBJ1-2; possible D gene TRBD1, 5 bases. The CDR3 extends over 16 amino acids. Germline V lookup: CDR1 MGHRA, CDR2 YSYEKL. Trimming took off 0 bases at V and 0 bases at J, with 11 bases between the two ends. CDR3 DNA: TGCGCCAGCAGCCAAGAAATGGGGGGGGCTAACTATGGCTACACCTTC. Translated, it gives CASSQEMGGANYGYTF.

This sequence joins TRBV23-1 and TRBJ2-3; D is possibly TRBD1 (6 bases). TRBV23-1 is an ORF; its function is uncertain. The V end was cut by 4 bases, the J end by 2 bases, with 16 bases between. The CDR3 is 16 amino acids. In nucleotides, the CDR3 is TGCGCCAGCAGTCTTACAGGGACCGATAACACAGATACGCAGTATTTT. It yields the protein CASSLTGTDNTDTQYF.

This CDR3 is CASSPRLGIYNEQFF. As DNA, the CDR3 is TGTGCCAGCAGCCCCCGACTAGGGATTTACAATGAGCAGTTCTTC. This chain connects TRBV11-1 to TRBJ2-1, with TRBD2 as a possible D gene (6 bases). Trimming removed 5 bases at V and 4 bases at J, with 15 bases between. The CDR3 is made up of 15 amino acids. Germline V gene lookup returns CDR1 SGHAT and CDR2 FQDESV (reference sequence).

CDR3 DNA: TGTGCCAGCAGCCTGAGCCCAACTAATGAAAAACTGTTTTTT. It codes for CASSLSPTNEKLFF. This sequence joins TRBV9 and TRBJ1-4; D not certain. Germline CDR1 is SGDLS and CDR2 is YYNGEE. The CDR3 contains 14 residues. V lost 4 bases and J 0 bases, leaving 7 bases between the germline ends.

This chain uses TRBV4-1 with TRBJ2-2; no reliable D call. The CDR3 extends over 15 amino acids. Germline V gives CDR1 MGHRA, CDR2 YSYEKL. V lost 1 base and J 3 bases, leaving 9 bases between the germline ends. CDR3 loop: CASSQVVADTGELFF. The CDR3 nucleotides are TGCGCCAGCAGCCAAGTCGTTGCGGACACCGGGGAGCTGTTTTTT.

The chain carries TRBV28 and TRBJ2-5, with 7 bases matching TRBD1. This CDR3 comprises 17 residues. The germline CDR1 and CDR2 sequences are MDHEN and SYDVKM. Unmatched junction bases numbered 20, after V lost 7 bases and J lost 6 bases. CDR3 sequence (DNA): TGTGCCAGCACCCTCGGTATCCGATCCAGGGGGAGTCAGACCCAGTACTTC. Protein: CASTLGIRSRGSQTQYF.

The chain is built from TRBV19 and TRBJ1-5; maybe TRBD1 (5 bases). V shed 2 bases and J shed 1 base, with 6 bases lying between them. The CDR3 consists of 14 residues. Germline CDR1 LNHDA, CDR2 SQIVND (reference sequence). This CDR3 is CASSISGSNQPQHF. The CDR3 DNA reads as TGTGCCAGTAGTATATCAGGGAGCAATCAGCCCCAGCATTTT.

In this sample, this clone turned up a few times. The rearrangement links TRBV28 to TRBJ1-2, with D unresolved. The germline gives CDR1 MDHEN, CDR2 SYDVKM. The CDR3 contains 13 residues. V was clipped by 7 bases and J by 6 bases, with 15 bases between them. CDR3 amino acids: CASKKRGLHGYTF. CDR3 in DNA: TGTGCCAGCAAAAAACGGGGTCTTCATGGCTACACCTTC.

This chain joins TRBV5-1 and TRBJ2-5; TRBD1 is a possible D gene (5 bases). With the DNA end fitting TRBJ2-7 better, the J assignment may be wrong. There are 11 residues in the CDR3. Germline V gene lookup returns CDR1 SGHRS and CDR2 YFSETQ. The CDR3 coding sequence is TGCGCCAGCAGGGACATCTACGAGCAGTACTTC. Its protein product is CASRDIYEQYF.

The chain has TRBV18 and TRBJ2-1; TRBD1 agrees at 7 bases. CDR3 length equals 16 residues. The V and J ends lost 2 bases and 1 base, in that order; junction bases with no gene match: 5. The V gene's germline CDR1 is KGHSH and CDR2 LQKENI. CDR3 coding DNA: TGTGCCAGCTCACCAGATGGGACAGCGTCCTACAATGAGCAGTTCTTC. It specifies CASSPDGTASYNEQFF.

Turning to this clone: Mismatch with germline at one junction end may stem from a read error. The chain is built from TRBV7-9 and TRBJ2-6, with 7 bases fitting TRBD1. The CDR3 extends over 16 amino acids. Germline-derived CDR1 and CDR2 are SEHNR and FQNEAQ (reference sequence). CDR3 protein: CSSSPLGQSGANVLTF. The CDR3 DNA follows: TGTTCCAGCAGCCCTCTGGGACAGTCTGGGGCCAACGTCCTGACTTTC.

The rearrangement links TRBV7-3 to TRBJ1-1; 7 nucleotides line up with TRBD1. Unmatched junction bases numbered 3, after V lost 5 bases and J lost 3 bases. This CDR3 is built from 13 residues. Per germline, CDR1 SGHTA and CDR2 FQGTGA. CDR3 DNA sequence: TGTGCCAGCAGCACGGGACAGCACACTGAAGCTTTCTTT. This translates into CASSTGQHTEAFF.

This clone was recorded only once. The V and J genes are TRBV9 and TRBJ1-5; D is undetermined. V was shortened by 3 bases and J by 7 bases, with 11 bases between the two germline ends. Per the germline V gene, CDR1 is SGDLS and CDR2 is YYNGEE. This CDR3 region has 13 residues. The chain's CDR3 is CASSGASGQPQHF. The CDR3 DNA reads as TGTGCCAGCAGCGGAGCTAGCGGCCAGCCCCAGCATTTT. Full variable domain (outside the CDR3, taken from reference TRBV9 and TRBJ1-5): DSGVTQTPKHLITATGQRVTLRCSPRSGDLSVYWYQQSLDQGLQFLIQYYNGEERAKGNILERFSAQQFPDLHSELNLSSLELGDSALYFCASSGASGQPQHFGDGTRLSIL.

This clone was seen only a few times. The chain carries TRBV19 and TRBJ2-6; 9 bases agree with TRBD2. After removal of 2 bases from V and 0 bases from J, the junction contained 5 bases not matched to a gene. The germline V gene encodes CDR1 LNHDA and CDR2 SQIVND (reference sequence). The CDR3 consists of 18 residues. The CDR3 DNA sequence: TGTGCCAGTAGTATAATGGCGGGAGGGGGCTCTGGGGCCAACGTCCTGACTTTC. Amino acids: CASSIMAGGGSGANVLTF.

This clone was picked up a small number of times. Written as DNA, the CDR3 is TGCGCCATTCTGGTCCCGGACAGGACGAACACTGAAGCTTTCTTT. Translating gives CAILVPDRTNTEAFF. The chain employs TRBV10-2 and TRBJ1-1; 7 bases map to TRBD1. The CDR3 totals 15 residues. Trimming removed 10 bases from V and 1 base from J; junction bases left unmatched: 12. Germline V gene data show CDR1 as WSHSY and CDR2 as SAAADI.

Concerning this clone itself: At one end the junction does not follow the germline gene, possibly because of a read error. The chain uses TRBV6-5 and TRBJ1-2; the match to TRBD1 covers 11 bases. In germline, CDR1 is MNHEY, CDR2 SVGAGI. The length of the CDR3 is 12 residues. CDR3 sequence (DNA): TGTGCCAGCAGGCCAGGACAGGGGGCCTGCTCCTTC. Its translation: CASRPGQGACSF.

This clone was counted only a few times. The chain employs TRBV23-1 and TRBJ2-7, with D possibly being TRBD2 (6 bases). TRBV23-1 has ORF status, its function being uncertain. Trimming took 6 bases from V and 3 from J, leaving 12 bases between them. This CDR3 has 13 amino acids. This chain's CDR3 is CASSREQCYEQYF. CDR3 nucleotides: TGCGCCAGCAGCCGGGAGCAATGCTACGAGCAGTACTTC.

The chain is built from TRBV29-1 and TRBJ1-2, with D possibly being TRBD1 (5 bases). CDR1 SQVTM and CDR2 ANQGSEA come from the germline V gene. This CDR3 contains 11 residues. V lost 7 bases to trimming and J lost 5 bases, with 11 bases between them. The CDR3 protein is CSANGGYGYTF. As DNA, the CDR3 is TGCAGCGCCAACGGGGGTTATGGCTACACCTTC.

The V and J genes are TRBV6-1 and TRBJ2-3; tentatively, D is TRBD2 (7 bases). V lost 3 bases and J 4 bases, leaving 11 bases between the germline ends. CDR1 is MNHNS, CDR2 SASEGT, per germline. CDR3 length: 14 residues. The chain's CDR3 is CASSERGPPDTQYF. The CDR3 DNA sequence: TGTGCCAGCAGTGAGCGGGGGCCCCCAGATACGCAGTATTTT.

The chain employs TRBV29-1 and TRBJ2-5; TRBD1 matches at 7 bases. This CDR3 has 13 residues. Germline CDR1 is SQVTM and CDR2 is ANQGSEA. The V gene end was trimmed by 4 bases and the J gene end by 2 bases; junction bases not matched to a gene: 4. Here the CDR3 DNA reads TGCAGCGTTGGGGACAGTCCACAAGAGACCCAGTACTTC. It codes for CSVGDSPQETQYF.

This clone was found a few times. The rearrangement joins TRBV30 to TRBJ1-1; no firm D call. Trimming took 4 bases from V and 1 from J, leaving 7 bases between them. This CDR3 is built from 12 residues. The germline CDR1 and CDR2 sequences are GTSNPN and SVGIG (reference sequence). The CDR3 DNA sequence: TGTGCCTGGACAGTCCAGAACACTGAAGCTTTCTTT. Encoded protein: CAWTVQNTEAFF.

The chain combines TRBV6-6 with TRBJ2-7; 8 bases agree with TRBD2. V lost 5 bases to trimming and J lost 2 bases; unmatched junction nucleotides: 5. This CDR3 comprises 14 residues. Germline lookup yields CDR1 MNHNY and CDR2 SVGAGI (reference sequence). The CDR3, as DNA: TGTGCCAGCAGTCGTAGCGGGAAAGCCTACGAGCAGTACTTC. Protein product: CASSRSGKAYEQYF.